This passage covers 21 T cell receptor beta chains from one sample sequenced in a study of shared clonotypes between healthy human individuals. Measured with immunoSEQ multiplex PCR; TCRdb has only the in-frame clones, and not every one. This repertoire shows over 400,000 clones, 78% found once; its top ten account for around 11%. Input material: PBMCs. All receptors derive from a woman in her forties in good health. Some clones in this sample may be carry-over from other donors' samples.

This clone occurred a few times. In nucleotides, the CDR3 is TGCGCCAGCAGCGAGCGGCCGTACCAAGAGACCCAGTACTTC. Translated, it gives CASSERPYQETQYF. This sequence joins TRBV5-1 and TRBJ2-5, with D possibly TRBD2 on 5 matching bases. Germline values: CDR1 SGHRS, CDR2 YFSETQ. The CDR3 loop spans 14 amino acids. V lost 4 bases, J lost 0 bases, and 10 bases lay in between.

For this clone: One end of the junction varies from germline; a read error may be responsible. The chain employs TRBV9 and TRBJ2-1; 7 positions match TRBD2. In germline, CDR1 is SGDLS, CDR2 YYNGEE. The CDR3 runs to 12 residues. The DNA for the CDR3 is TGTGCCAGCAGCGTAGGAGAGAGCGGGATGATCTTC. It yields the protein CASSVGESGMIF.

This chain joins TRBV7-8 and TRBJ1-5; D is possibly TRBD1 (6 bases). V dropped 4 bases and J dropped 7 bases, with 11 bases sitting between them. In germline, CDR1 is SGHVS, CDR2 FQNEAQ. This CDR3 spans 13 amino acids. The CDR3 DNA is TGTGCCAGCAGCTACGACAGGAACCAGCCCCAGCATTTT. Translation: CASSYDRNQPQHF.

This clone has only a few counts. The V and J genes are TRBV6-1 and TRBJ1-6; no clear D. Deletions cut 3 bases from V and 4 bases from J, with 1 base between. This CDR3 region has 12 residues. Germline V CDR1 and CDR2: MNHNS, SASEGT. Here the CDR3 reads CASSDYNSPLHF. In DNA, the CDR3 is TGTGCCAGCAGTGATTATAATTCACCCCTCCACTTT.

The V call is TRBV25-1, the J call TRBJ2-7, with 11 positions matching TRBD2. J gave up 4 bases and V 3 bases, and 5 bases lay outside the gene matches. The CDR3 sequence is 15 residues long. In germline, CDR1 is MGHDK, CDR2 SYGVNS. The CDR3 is CASSERTSGLYEQYF. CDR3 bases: TGTGCCAGCAGTGAGAGGACTAGCGGGTTATACGAGCAGTACTTC.

In nucleotides, the CDR3 is TGTGCCAGCAGTTACTCTGGCAGGGCGCAGACCCAGTACTTC. This gives the protein CASSYSGRAQTQYF. This chain joins TRBV6-5 and TRBJ2-5; D possibly corresponds to TRBD1 (5 bases). This CDR3 is 14 amino acids long. V was shortened by 0 bases and J by 6 bases, with 11 bases between the two germline ends. Germline lookup yields CDR1 MNHEY and CDR2 SVGAGI.

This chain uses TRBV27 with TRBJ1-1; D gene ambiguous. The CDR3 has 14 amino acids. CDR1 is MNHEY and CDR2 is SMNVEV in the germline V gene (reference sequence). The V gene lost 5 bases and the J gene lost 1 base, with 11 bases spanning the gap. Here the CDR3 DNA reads TGTGCCAGCAGTACGCGCCTCTCGAACACTGAAGCTTTCTTT. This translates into CASSTRLSNTEAFF.

The CDR3 DNA reads as TGTGCCAGCGCCACCGGAGACGTAGCCAAAAACATTCAGTACTTC. Translating gives CASATGDVAKNIQYF. This rearrangement joins TRBV28 to TRBJ2-4; the D is unclear. V lost 8 bases and J 0 bases, leaving 14 bases between the germline ends. Germline CDR1 is MDHEN and CDR2 is SYDVKM. The length of the CDR3 is 15 residues.

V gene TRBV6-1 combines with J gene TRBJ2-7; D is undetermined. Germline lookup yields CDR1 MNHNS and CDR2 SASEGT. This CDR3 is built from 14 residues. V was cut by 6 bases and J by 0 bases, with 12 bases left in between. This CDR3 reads CASRERYRSYEQYF. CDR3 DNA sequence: TGTGCCAGCAGGGAGAGGTACCGCTCCTACGAGCAGTACTTC.

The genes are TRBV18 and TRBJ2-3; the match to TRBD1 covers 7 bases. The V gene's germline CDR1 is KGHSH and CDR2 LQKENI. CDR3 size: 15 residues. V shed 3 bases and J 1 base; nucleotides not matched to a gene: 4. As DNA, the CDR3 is TGTGCCAGCTCACCCCTGACAGGGCGCACAGATACGCAGTATTTT. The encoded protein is CASSPLTGRTDTQYF.

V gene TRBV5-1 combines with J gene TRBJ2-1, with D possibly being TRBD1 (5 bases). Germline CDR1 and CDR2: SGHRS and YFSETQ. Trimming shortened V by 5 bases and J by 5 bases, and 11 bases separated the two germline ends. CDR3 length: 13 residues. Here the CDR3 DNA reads TGCGCCAGCAGTATCAGGGTAGACAATGAGCAGTTCTTC. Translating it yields CASSIRVDNEQFF.

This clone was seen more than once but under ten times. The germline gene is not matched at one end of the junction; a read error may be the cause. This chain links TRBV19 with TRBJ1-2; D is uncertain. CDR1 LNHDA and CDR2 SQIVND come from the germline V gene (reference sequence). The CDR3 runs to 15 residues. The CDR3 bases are TGTGCCAGTAGCATAGGCGGCGAGCTGGGGTATGGCTACACCTTC. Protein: CASSIGGELGYGYTF.

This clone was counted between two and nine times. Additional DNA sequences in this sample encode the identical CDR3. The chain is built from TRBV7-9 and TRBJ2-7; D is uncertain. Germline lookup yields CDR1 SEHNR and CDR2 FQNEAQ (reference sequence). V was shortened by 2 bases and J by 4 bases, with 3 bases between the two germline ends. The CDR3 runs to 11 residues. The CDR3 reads CASSLNYEQYF. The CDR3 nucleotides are TGTGCCAGCAGCTTAAATTACGAGCAGTACTTC.

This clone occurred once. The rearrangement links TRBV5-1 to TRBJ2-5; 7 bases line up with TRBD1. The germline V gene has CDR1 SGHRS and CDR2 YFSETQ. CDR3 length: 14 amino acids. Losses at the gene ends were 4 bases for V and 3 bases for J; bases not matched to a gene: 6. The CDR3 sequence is CASSQGQLKETQYF. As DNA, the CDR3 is TGCGCCAGCAGCCAGGGACAGTTAAAAGAGACCCAGTACTTC.

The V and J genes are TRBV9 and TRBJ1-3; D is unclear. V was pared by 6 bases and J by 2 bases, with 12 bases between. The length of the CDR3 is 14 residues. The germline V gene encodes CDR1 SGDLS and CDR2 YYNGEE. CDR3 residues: CASTPRGTGNTIYF. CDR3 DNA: TGTGCCAGCACCCCGAGAGGAACTGGAAACACCATATATTTT.

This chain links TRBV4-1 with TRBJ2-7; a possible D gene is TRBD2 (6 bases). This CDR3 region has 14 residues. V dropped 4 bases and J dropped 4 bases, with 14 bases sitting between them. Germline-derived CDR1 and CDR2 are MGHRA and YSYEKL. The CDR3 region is CASSPGVLGYEQYF. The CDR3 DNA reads TGCGCCAGCAGCCCGGGGGTATTAGGGTACGAGCAGTACTTC.

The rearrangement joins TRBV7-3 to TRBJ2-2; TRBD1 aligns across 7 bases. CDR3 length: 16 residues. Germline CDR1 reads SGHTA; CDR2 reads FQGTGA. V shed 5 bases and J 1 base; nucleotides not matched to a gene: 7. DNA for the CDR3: TGTGCCAGCAGCGCACAGGGGAGAAGGAACACCGGGGAGCTGTTTTTT. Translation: CASSAQGRRNTGELFF.

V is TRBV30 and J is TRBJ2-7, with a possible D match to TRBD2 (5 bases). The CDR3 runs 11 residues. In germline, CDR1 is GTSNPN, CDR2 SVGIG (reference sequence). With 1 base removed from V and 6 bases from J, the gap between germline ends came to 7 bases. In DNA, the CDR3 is TGTGCCTGGAGTGGGGCGGGCGAGCAGTACTTC. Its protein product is CAWSGAGEQYF.

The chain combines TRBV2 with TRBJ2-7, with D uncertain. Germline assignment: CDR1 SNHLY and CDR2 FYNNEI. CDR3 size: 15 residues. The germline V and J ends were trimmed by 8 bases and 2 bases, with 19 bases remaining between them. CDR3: CASSRTTTVTYEQYF. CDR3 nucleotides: TGTGCCAGCTCGAGGACCACAACAGTAACCTACGAGCAGTACTTC.

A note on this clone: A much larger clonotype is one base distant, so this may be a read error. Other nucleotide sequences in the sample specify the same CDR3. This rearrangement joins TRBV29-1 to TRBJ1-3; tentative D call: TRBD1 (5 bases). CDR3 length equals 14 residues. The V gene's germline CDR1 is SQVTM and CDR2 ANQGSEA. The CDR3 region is CSVEGSGSGNTIYF. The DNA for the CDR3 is TGCAGCGTCGAAGGGTCAGGGTCTGGAAACACCATATATTTT.

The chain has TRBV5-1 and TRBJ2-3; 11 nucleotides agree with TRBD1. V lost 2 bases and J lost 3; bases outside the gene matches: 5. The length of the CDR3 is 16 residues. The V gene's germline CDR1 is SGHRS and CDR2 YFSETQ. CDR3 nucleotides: TGCGCCAGCAGCTTCAGGACAGGGGGCTTTACAGATACGCAGTATTTT. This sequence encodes CASSFRTGGFTDTQYF.